This entry concerns a single T cell receptor (beta chain). This entry comes from a study of technical replicates of blood from several donors. Assay: immunoSEQ multiplex PCR; the TCRdb copy retains only in-frame clones and omits some. The table shows fewer than 100,000 clones, with 80% to 95% occurring only once. Source material: T cells isolated from PBMCs. The source of this sequence is a human donor in good health.

The CDR3 nucleotides read TGTGCCAGCAGTTACATAGTCCGGGACAGAGGAGGCTACACCTTC. Protein: CASSYIVRDRGGYTF. This sequence joins TRBV6-5 and TRBJ1-2; 7 bases map to TRBD1. CDR1 is MNHEY and CDR2 is SVGAGI in the germline V gene. This CDR3 contains 15 residues. V lost 2 bases, J lost 8 bases, and 11 bases stayed unmatched.